The 19 T cell receptor beta chains in this list originate from one sample, sequenced in a study of blood T cell repertoires in COVID-19. Repertoires were generated with immunoSEQ multiplex PCR, while TCRdb's copy carries only in-frame clones and drops some. This sample has about 140,000 clones, with 76% found just once. Sequencing input: peripheral blood. The receptors were gathered from a woman aged 80 or over with active or convalescent COVID-19.

The chain links TRBV6-5 to TRBJ1-6; 11 bases are shared with TRBD1. The CDR3 is made up of 14 amino acids. With 5 bases clipped from V and 10 bases from J, the junction kept 4 bases outside the gene matches. The germline CDR1 and CDR2 sequences are MNHEY and SVGAGI. CDR3 coding DNA: TGTGCCAGCAGTCGGACAGGGGGCGAGTCACCCCTCCACTTT. Translating gives CASSRTGGESPLHF.

There are a few counts of this clone. The V gene is TRBV5-1, the J gene TRBJ1-2, with D possibly being TRBD1 (5 bases). The germline V and J ends were trimmed by 0 bases and 2 bases, with 11 bases remaining between them. Per the germline V gene, CDR1 is SGHRS and CDR2 is YFSETQ. The CDR3 loop spans 15 amino acids. The CDR3 region has the DNA TGCGCCAGCAGCTTGGGAGACAGACCCAACTATGGCTACACCTTC. It is translated as CASSLGDRPNYGYTF.

The chain is built from TRBV18 and TRBJ2-3, with a weak D call TRBD1 (6 bases). In germline, CDR1 is KGHSH, CDR2 LQKENI. The CDR3 length is 13 residues. The V gene lost 3 bases and the J gene lost 6 bases, with 10 bases spanning the gap. The CDR3 region has the DNA TGTGCCAGCTCACCTCAGGGGAAGGATACGCAGTATTTT. It codes for CASSPQGKDTQYF. Combining the CDR3 with reference TRBV18 and TRBJ2-3 gives the whole variable domain NAGVMQNPRHLVRRRGQEARLRCSPMKGHSHVYWYRQLPEEGLKFMVYLQKENIIDESGMPKERFSAEFPKEGPSILRIQQVVRGDSAAYFCASSPQGKDTQYFGPGTRLTVL.

The gene calls are TRBV7-9 and TRBJ1-2, with D perhaps matching TRBD1 (6 bases). Germline V CDR1 and CDR2: SEHNR, FQNEAQ (reference sequence). V dropped 3 bases and J dropped 6 bases, with 8 bases sitting between them. The CDR3 consists of 12 residues. The CDR3 reads CASSFNRDGYTF. The DNA of the CDR3 is TGTGCCAGCAGCTTTAACAGGGATGGCTACACCTTC.

The J gene is TRBJ2-7, the V gene TRBV12-5; no clear D. Between the trimmed V and J ends, which lost 2 bases and 3 bases, there was a span of 14 bases. CDR1 and CDR2 (germline): LGHNT, FRNRAP. CDR3 length: 15 residues. The CDR3 loop reads CASGLSRGIHYEQYF. CDR3 in DNA: TGTGCTAGTGGTTTGAGTCGCGGAATACACTACGAGCAGTACTTC.

The CDR3 protein is CASSPYGRGAYEQYF. CDR3 nucleotides: TGTGCCAGCAGCCCCTATGGGCGGGGGGCTTACGAGCAGTACTTC. This sequence joins TRBV3-1 (or the pseudogene TRBV3-2) and TRBJ2-7; 8 bases match TRBD2. Germline CDR1 LGHDT, CDR2 YNNKEL (reference sequence). With 4 bases clipped from V and 4 bases from J, the junction kept 9 bases outside the gene matches. This CDR3 spans 15 amino acids.

The chain is built from TRBV7-8 and TRBJ2-1; 12 bases agree with TRBD2. J gave up 6 bases and V 5 bases, and 11 bases lay outside the gene matches. Germline V gene data show CDR1 as SGHVS and CDR2 as FQNEAQ. The CDR3 is 17 amino acids. This CDR3 reads CASSPWTSGASGNEQFF. In DNA, the CDR3 is TGTGCCAGCAGCCCGTGGACTAGCGGGGCTTCCGGCAATGAGCAGTTCTTC.

This clone occurred once. This chain uses TRBV4-1 with TRBJ2-2; 7 bases agree with TRBD1. V lost 6 bases, J lost 6 bases, and 7 bases stayed unmatched. The germline gives CDR1 MGHRA, CDR2 YSYEKL. The length of the CDR3 is 14 residues. The CDR3 sequence is CASRYDRVAGELFF. Written as DNA, the CDR3 is TGCGCCAGCAGGTACGACAGGGTCGCCGGGGAGCTGTTTTTT.

This clone was detected only a few times. This same CDR3 is encoded by further DNA sequences in the sample. J is TRBJ1-1 and V is TRBV19, with D possibly being TRBD1 (5 bases). This CDR3 contains 14 residues. The V and J ends lost 2 bases and 3 bases respectively, with 10 bases between them. Per the germline V gene, CDR1 is LNHDA and CDR2 is SQIVND (reference sequence). CDR3 nucleotides: TGTGCCAGTAGTATATGGGGACTCGACACTGAAGCTTTCTTT. It translates to CASSIWGLDTEAFF.

The J gene is TRBJ1-1, the V gene TRBV15, with TRBD1 matching over 9 bases. This CDR3 spans 14 amino acids. Unmatched junction bases numbered 0, after V lost 3 bases and J lost 1 base. Germline lookup yields CDR1 LNHNV and CDR2 YYDKDF (reference sequence). As DNA, the CDR3 is TGTGCCACCAGCAGGACAGGGGGGAACACTGAAGCTTTCTTT. It translates to CATSRTGGNTEAFF.

The CDR3 sequence is CASSPRGLGEQYF. The CDR3 nucleotides read TGTGCCAGCTCACCGAGGGGGTTGGGCGAGCAGTACTTC. The chain is built from TRBV18 and TRBJ2-7, with D possibly TRBD1 on 6 matching bases. The CDR3 has 13 amino acids. Germline CDR1 KGHSH, CDR2 LQKENI. V lost 3 bases and J 6 bases, leaving 12 bases between the germline ends. The complete variable domain, with remaining parts taken from reference TRBV18 and TRBJ2-7, reads NAGVMQNPRHLVRRRGQEARLRCSPMKGHSHVYWYRQLPEEGLKFMVYLQKENIIDESGMPKERFSAEFPKEGPSILRIQQVVRGDSAAYFCASSPRGLGEQYFGPGTRLTVT.

The chain uses TRBV24-1 and TRBJ2-3, with D possibly being TRBD1 (6 bases). The CDR3 is 16 amino acids. Germline CDR1 reads KGHDR; CDR2 reads SFDVKD. The V gene lost 3 bases and the J gene lost 2 bases, with 14 bases spanning the gap. The CDR3 DNA follows: TGTGCCACCAGTGATCCCCAGACAGGAAACACAGATACGCAGTATTTT. Encoded protein: CATSDPQTGNTDTQYF.

The chain has TRBV28 and TRBJ1-2; 9 bases agree with TRBD1. Germline trimming cut 7 bases from V and 2 bases from J; bases unmatched to any gene: 8. The CDR3 has 15 residues. Germline V gives CDR1 MDHEN, CDR2 SYDVKM. DNA of the CDR3: TGTGCCAGCACCACCGGGACAGGGAGGAACTATGGCTACACCTTC. Translating it yields CASTTGTGRNYGYTF.

There are a few counts of this clone. This rearrangement joins TRBV6-5 to TRBJ1-5; D might be TRBD1 (5 bases). The CDR3 length is 15 residues. Per the germline V gene, CDR1 is MNHEY and CDR2 is SVGAGI. The germline V and J ends were trimmed by 0 bases and 5 bases, with 11 bases remaining between them. Here the CDR3 reads CASSYSARADQPQHF. The CDR3 DNA is TGTGCCAGCAGTTACTCGGCCAGGGCAGATCAGCCCCAGCATTTT.

The chain joins TRBV19 to TRBJ2-1; the match to TRBD2 covers 10 bases. V lost 5 bases to trimming and J lost 8 bases; unmatched junction nucleotides: 9. Germline V gives CDR1 LNHDA, CDR2 SQIVND (reference sequence). This CDR3 is 15 amino acids long. The CDR3: CASSVSGGTSDEQFF. CDR3 DNA sequence: TGTGCCAGTAGTGTTAGCGGGGGGACTAGTGATGAGCAGTTCTTC.

V is TRBV19 and J is TRBJ2-5; possibly TRBD2 for D (6 bases). The V and J ends lost 5 bases and 5 bases respectively, with 12 bases between them. The CDR3 has 13 amino acids. Germline loops: CDR1 LNHDA, CDR2 SQIVND (reference sequence). CDR3 loop: CASSSHGGETQYF. Here the CDR3 DNA reads TGTGCCAGTAGTTCCCATGGAGGGGAGACCCAGTACTTC.

The chain couples TRBV5-6 to TRBJ2-5; the D is unclear. The CDR3 runs to 11 residues. Germline CDR1 is SGHDT and CDR2 is YYEEEE. Trimming took off 6 bases at V and 2 bases at J, with 5 bases between the two ends. Here the CDR3 DNA reads TGTGCCAGCACGAGACAAGAGACCCAGTACTTC. Translated: CASTRQETQYF.

About this clone: Sequence at one end of the junction differs from germline and may be a read error. This chain links TRBV6-2 or TRBV6-3 with TRBJ2-1, with 8 bases fitting TRBD1. CDR3 length: 12 residues. CDR1 MNHEY and CDR2 SVGEGT come from the germline V gene. The chain's CDR3 is CASSYPGTGPLF. The CDR3 DNA reads as TGTGCCAGCAGTTACCCAGGGACAGGACCGCTCTTC.

This chain links TRBV6-2 or TRBV6-3 with TRBJ1-3; D gene unclear. CDR1 is MNHEY, CDR2 SVGEGT, per germline. Trimming cost V 2 bases and J 1 base, with 12 bases left between them. The CDR3 sequence is 16 residues long. The CDR3 bases are TGTGCCAGCAGTTACCCCCCGGGGAGTTCTGGAAACACCATATATTTT. Translating it yields CASSYPPGSSGNTIYF.